The rows below give T cell receptor beta chains drawn from one sample of a study of control samples from healthy donors and cancer patients. Assay used: immunoSEQ multiplex PCR; TCRdb lists only in-frame clones, some missing. The table includes some 120,000 clones, approximately 90% detected once. Input material: blood. The origin of the receptors is a woman aged 18 to 35 in good health. Both conserved end residues are part of each CDR3. A D gene is named only where the DNA matches it firmly. The size field is filled for only some rows; it gives once, few, many or a size class.

size,V,J,D,CDR3,DNA
.,TRBV19,TRBJ2-7,.,CASSSSGNGLLEQYF,TGTGCCAGTAGTTCTTCAGGGAACGGACTTTTGGAGCAGTACTTC
.,TRBV19,TRBJ2-7,.,CASSNPGDYEQYF,TGTGCCAGTAGTAACCCCGGCGACTACGAGCAGTACTTC
medium-sized,TRBV27,TRBJ1-6,.,CASSLSGRNSPLHF,TGTGCCAGCAGTTTATCTGGCAGGAATTCACCCCTCCACTTT
.,TRBV7-2,TRBJ2-7,.,CASSLEQFYEQYF,TGTGCCAGCAGCTTAGAACAGTTCTACGAGCAGTACTTC
.,TRBV28,TRBJ2-1,.,CASSLGGGANEQFF,TGTGCCAGCAGTTTAGGGGGGGGCGCGAATGAGCAGTTCTTC
.,TRBV7-2,TRBJ1-2,TRBD1,CASSSTGGYGYTF,TGTGCCAGCAGCTCTACAGGGGGCTATGGCTACACCTTC
.,TRBV7-6,TRBJ2-3,.,CASSSGLGATQDTQYF,TGTGCCAGCAGCTCGGGCCTTGGCGCCACCCAAGATACGCAGTATTTT
once,TRBV5-8,TRBJ2-3,TRBD2,CASSLGLLGGSTDTQYF,TGTGCCAGCAGCTTGGGTCTCTTGGGGGGGAGCACAGATACGCAGTATTTT
.,TRBV4-1,TRBJ2-7,.,CASSQDNEQYF,TGCGCCAGCAGCCAAGACAACGAGCAGTACTTC
.,TRBV10-3,TRBJ2-1,TRBD2,CATGTSRSYNEQFF,TGTGCCACCGGGACTAGCAGGAGCTACAATGAGCAGTTCTTC
.,TRBV2,TRBJ1-4,TRBD1,CASKEDRATEKLFF,TGTGCCAGCAAGGAGGACAGGGCAACTGAAAAACTGTTTTTT